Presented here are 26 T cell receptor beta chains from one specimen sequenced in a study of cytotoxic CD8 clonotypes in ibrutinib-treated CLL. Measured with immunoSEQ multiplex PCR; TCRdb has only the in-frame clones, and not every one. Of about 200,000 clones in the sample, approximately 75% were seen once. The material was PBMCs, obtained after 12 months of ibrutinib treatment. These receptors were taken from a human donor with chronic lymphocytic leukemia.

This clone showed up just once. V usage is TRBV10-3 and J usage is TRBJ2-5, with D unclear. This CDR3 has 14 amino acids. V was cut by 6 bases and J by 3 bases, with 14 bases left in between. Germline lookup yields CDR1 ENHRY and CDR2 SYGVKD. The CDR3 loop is CAIRGRVGEETQYF. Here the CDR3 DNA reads TGTGCCATCAGAGGACGGGTTGGAGAAGAGACCCAGTACTTC.

In DNA form, the CDR3 reads TGTGCCAGCTCACCACCGGGGGCCGGGGGGAACACTGAAGCTTTCTTT. This translates into CASSPPGAGGNTEAFF. This sequence joins TRBV18 and TRBJ1-1; D perhaps matches TRBD1 (6 bases). The length of the CDR3 is 16 residues. Deletions cut 0 bases from V and 1 base from J, with 12 bases between. Germline CDR1 is KGHSH and CDR2 is LQKENI.

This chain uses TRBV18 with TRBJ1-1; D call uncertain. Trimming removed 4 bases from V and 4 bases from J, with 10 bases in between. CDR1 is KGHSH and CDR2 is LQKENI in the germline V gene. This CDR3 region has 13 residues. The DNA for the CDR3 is TGTGCCAGCTCACGCGGGGAGGGCACTGAAGCTTTCTTT. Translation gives CASSRGEGTEAFF.

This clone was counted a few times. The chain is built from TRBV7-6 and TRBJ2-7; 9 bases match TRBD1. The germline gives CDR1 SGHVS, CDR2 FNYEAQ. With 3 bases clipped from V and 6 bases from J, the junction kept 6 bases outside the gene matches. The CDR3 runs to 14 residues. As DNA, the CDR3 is TGTGCCAGCAGCTTCACCGGGACAGGGACCGAGCAGTACTTC. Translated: CASSFTGTGTEQYF.

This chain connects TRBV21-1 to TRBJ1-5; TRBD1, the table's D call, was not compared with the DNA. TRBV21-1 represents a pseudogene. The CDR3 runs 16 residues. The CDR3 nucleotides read TGTGCCAGCCCCAAAGGGGCAGCCTATAGCAATCAGCCCCAGCATTTT. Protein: CASPKGAAYSNQPQHF.

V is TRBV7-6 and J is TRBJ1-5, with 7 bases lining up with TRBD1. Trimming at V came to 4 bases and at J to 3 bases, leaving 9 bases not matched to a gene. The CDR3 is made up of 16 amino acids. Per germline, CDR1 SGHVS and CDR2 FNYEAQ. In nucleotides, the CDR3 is TGTGCCAGCAGCTCATCTTACAGGGGTGCCAATCAGCCCCAGCATTTT. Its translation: CASSSSYRGANQPQHF.

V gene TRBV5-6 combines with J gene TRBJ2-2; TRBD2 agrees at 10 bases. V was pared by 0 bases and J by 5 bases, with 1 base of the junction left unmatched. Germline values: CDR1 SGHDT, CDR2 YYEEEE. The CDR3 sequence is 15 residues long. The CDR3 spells CASSLVAGGTGELFF. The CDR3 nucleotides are TGTGCCAGCAGCTTGGTAGCGGGGGGTACCGGGGAGCTGTTTTTT.

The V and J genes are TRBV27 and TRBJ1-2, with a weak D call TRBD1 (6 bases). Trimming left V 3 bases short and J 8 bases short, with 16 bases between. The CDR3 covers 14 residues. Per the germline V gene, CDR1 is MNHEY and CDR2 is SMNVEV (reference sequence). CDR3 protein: CASSFLPGGQGYTF. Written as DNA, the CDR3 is TGTGCCAGCAGTTTTCTACCTGGGGGGCAGGGCTACACCTTC.

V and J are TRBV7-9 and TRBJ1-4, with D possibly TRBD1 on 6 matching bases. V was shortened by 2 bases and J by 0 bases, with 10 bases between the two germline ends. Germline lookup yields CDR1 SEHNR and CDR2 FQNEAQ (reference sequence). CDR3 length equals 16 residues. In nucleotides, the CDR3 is TGTGCCAGCAGCTTATTCGGACAGTCAACTAATGAAAAACTGTTTTTT. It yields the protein CASSLFGQSTNEKLFF.

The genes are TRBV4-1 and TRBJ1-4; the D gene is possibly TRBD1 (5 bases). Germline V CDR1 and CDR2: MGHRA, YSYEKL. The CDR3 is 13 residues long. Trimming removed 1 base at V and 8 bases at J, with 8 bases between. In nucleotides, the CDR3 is TGCGCCAGCAGCCAAGTGAGGGGCGAAAAACTGTTTTTT. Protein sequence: CASSQVRGEKLFF.

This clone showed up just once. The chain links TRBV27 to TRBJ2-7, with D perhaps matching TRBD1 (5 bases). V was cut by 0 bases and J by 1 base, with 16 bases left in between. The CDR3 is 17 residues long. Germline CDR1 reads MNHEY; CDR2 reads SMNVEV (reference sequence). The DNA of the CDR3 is TGTGCCAGCAGTTTATCAGCGACAGTTAGAGGTTCCTACGAGCAGTACTTC. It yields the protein CASSLSATVRGSYEQYF.

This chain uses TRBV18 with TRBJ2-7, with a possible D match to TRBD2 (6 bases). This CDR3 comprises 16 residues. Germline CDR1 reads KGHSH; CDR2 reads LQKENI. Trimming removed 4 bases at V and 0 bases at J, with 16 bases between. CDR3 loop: CASSLGRGTNSYEQYF. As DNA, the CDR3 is TGTGCCAGCTCACTCGGGCGGGGAACAAACTCCTACGAGCAGTACTTC.

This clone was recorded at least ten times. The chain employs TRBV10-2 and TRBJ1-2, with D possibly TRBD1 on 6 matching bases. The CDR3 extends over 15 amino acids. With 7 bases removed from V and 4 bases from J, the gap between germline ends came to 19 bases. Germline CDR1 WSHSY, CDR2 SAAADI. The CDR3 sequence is CASMQNRANSYGYTF. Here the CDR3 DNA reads TGCGCCAGCATGCAGAACAGGGCCAACTCCTATGGCTACACCTTC.

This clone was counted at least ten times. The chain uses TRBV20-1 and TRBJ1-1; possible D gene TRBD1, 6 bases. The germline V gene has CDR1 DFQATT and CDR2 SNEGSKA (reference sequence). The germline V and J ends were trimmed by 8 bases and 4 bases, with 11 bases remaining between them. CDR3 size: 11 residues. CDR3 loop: CSPGESTEAFF. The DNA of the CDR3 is TGCAGTCCAGGGGAGAGCACTGAAGCTTTCTTT.

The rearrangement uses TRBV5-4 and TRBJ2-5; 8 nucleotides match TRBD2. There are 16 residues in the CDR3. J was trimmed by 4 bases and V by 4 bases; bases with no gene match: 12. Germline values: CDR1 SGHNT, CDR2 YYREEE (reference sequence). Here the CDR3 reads CASSLPPAGGLETQYF. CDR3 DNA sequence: TGTGCCAGCAGCCTACCCCCGGCGGGAGGCTTAGAGACCCAGTACTTC. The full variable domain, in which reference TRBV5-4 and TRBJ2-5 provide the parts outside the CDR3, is ETGVTQSPTHLIKTRGQQVTLRCSSQSGHNTVSWYQQALGQGPQFIFQYYREEENGRGNFPPRFSGLQFPNYSSELNVNALELDDSALYLCASSLPPAGGLETQYFGPGTRLLVL.

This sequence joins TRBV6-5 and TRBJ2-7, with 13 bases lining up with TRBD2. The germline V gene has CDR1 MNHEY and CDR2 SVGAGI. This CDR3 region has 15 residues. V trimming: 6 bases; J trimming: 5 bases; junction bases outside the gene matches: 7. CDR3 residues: CASSPGLAGSHEQYF. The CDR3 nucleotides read TGTGCCAGCAGCCCGGGACTAGCGGGATCCCACGAGCAGTACTTC.

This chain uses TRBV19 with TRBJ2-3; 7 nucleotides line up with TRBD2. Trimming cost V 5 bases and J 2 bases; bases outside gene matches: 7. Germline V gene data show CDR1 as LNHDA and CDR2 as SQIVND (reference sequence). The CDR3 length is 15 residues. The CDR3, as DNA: TGTGCCAGTAGTTCAAGCGGGGATTACACAGATACGCAGTATTTT. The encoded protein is CASSSSGDYTDTQYF.

This chain's CDR3 is CAWRTGESSPLHF. The CDR3 DNA follows: TGTGCCTGGAGGACAGGGGAGAGCTCACCCCTCCACTTT. This chain connects TRBV30 to TRBJ1-6; 8 bases are a match to TRBD1. The CDR3 loop spans 13 amino acids. The V gene's germline CDR1 is GTSNPN and CDR2 SVGIG (reference sequence). The ends lost 3 bases at V and 10 bases at J; junction bases unmatched: 5.

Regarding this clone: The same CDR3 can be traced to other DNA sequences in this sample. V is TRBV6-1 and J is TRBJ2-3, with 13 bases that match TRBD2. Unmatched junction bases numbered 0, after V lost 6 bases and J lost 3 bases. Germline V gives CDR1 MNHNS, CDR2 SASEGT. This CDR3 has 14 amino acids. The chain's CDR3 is CASRGLAGTDTQYF. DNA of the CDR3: TGTGCCAGCAGGGGACTAGCGGGGACAGATACGCAGTATTTT.

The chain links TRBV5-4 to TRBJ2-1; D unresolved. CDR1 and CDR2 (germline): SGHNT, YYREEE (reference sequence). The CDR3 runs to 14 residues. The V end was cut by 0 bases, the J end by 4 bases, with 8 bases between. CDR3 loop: CASSLELGYNEQFF. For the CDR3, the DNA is TGTGCCAGCAGCTTGGAGCTAGGTTACAATGAGCAGTTCTTC.

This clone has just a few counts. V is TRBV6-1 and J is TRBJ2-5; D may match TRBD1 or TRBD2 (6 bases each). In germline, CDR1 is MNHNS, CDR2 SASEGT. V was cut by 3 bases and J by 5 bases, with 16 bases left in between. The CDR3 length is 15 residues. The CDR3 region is CASSDQPGAGETQYF. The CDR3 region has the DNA TGTGCCAGCAGTGATCAACCGGGGGCGGGTGAGACCCAGTACTTC.

CDR3 sequence: CASRLRPGQGISTDTQYF. Here the CDR3 DNA reads TGTGCCAGCAGACTACGGCCGGGACAGGGAATTAGCACAGATACGCAGTATTTT. The rearrangement links TRBV11-2 to TRBJ2-3; 9 bases line up with TRBD1. The CDR3 runs to 18 residues. Trimming at V came to 6 bases and at J to 0 bases, leaving 13 bases not matched to a gene. CDR1 is SGHAT, CDR2 FQNNGV, per germline.

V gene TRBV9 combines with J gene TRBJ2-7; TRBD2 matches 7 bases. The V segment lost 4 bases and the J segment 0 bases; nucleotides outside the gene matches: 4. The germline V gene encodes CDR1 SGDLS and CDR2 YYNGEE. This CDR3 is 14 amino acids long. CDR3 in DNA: TGTGCCAGCAGCCCAGGACTAGACTCCTACGAGCAGTACTTC. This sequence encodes CASSPGLDSYEQYF.

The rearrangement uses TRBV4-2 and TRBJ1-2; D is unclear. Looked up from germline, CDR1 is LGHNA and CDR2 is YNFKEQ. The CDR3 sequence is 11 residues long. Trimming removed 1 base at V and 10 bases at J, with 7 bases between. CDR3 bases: TGTGCCAGCAGCCAAGCCCGGGTCTACACCTTC. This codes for CASSQARVYTF.

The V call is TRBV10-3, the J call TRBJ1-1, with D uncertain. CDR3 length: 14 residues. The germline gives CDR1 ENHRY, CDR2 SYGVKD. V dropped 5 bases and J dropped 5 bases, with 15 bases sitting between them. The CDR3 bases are TGTGCCATCAGTCCGACCCCGGAGGGAACTGAAGCTTTCTTT. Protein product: CAISPTPEGTEAFF.

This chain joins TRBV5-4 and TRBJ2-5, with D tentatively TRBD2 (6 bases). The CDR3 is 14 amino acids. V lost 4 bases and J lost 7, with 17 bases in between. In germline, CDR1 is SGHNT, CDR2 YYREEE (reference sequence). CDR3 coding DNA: TGTGCCAGCAGCCCCCGACTAGAAGGGGCGACCCAGTACTTC. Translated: CASSPRLEGATQYF.